This TCR beta chain appears in the sequencing data of a study of OX40 agonist ivuxolimab in advanced cancers. Across the whole study: The study gave patients intravenous ivuxolimab at 0.01 to 10 mg/kg every 2 weeks.

CDR1 is LNHNV and CDR2 is YYDKDF in the germline V gene (reference sequence). The CDR3 contains 15 residues. V trimming: 5 bases; J trimming: 8 bases; junction bases outside the gene matches: 8. A word on this clone: Its antigen is currently unknown.

Findings and caveats of the study: Partial responders treated at 0.1-3.0 mg/kg exhibited clonal expansion among the lowest measured. Among the nonresponders, some also had low normalized T-cell clonal expansion. Expanded clones belonging to CD8+ T cells outnumbered, on average, those of CD4+.

Libraries were prepared by immunoSEQ multiplex PCR; TCRdb keeps only in-frame clonotypes and omits some of them. The sample lists 72,000 or so clones, 88% occurring once. This receptor was taken from an adult with an advanced solid tumor such as melanoma, head and neck, liver or kidney cancer. The sequencing used CD4+ or CD8+ T cells sorted from blood, collected in a trial of the OX40 agonist ivuxolimab. The V and J genes are TRBV15 and TRBJ2-2; 10 nucleotides align to TRBD1. The CDR3: CATSRDRGRLGELFF. In DNA, the CDR3 is TGTGCCACCAGCCGTGACAGGGGGCGGTTAGGGGAGCTGTTTTTT.